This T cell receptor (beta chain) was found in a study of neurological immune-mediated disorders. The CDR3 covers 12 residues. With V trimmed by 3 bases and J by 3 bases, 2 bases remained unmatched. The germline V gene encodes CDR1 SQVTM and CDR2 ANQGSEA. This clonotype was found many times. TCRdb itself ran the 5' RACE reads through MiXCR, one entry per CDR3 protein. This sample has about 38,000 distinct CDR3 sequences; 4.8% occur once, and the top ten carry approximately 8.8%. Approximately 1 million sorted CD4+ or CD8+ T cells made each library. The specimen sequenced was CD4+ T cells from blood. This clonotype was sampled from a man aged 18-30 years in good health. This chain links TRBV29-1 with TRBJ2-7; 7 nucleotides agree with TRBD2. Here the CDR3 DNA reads TGCAGCGTTGATGGGGAGGGCTACGAGCAGTACTTC. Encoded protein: CSVDGEGYEQYF.